This TCR beta chain was obtained from a study of blood T cell repertoires in COVID-19. Study background: COVID-19 samples from acute and convalescent phases originated in the United States, Italy and Spain. Sample material is recorded as cDNA or gDNA derived from T cells, B-cell-depleted T cells, or PBMCs.

This CDR3 spans 14 amino acids. The germline V gene encodes CDR1 WSHSY and CDR2 SAAADI. V shed 6 bases and J shed 0 bases, with 9 bases lying between them. The Seattle patients, enrolled during active infection, were followed longitudinally. In the original processing: How many nucleated cells were present was estimated from reference gene primer amplification. Method: immunoSEQ multiplex PCR; TCRdb's copy keeps in-frame clones and lacks some. The V and J calls and clone size are taken from that table; D and trimming were inferred from the DNA. The sample shows under 200,000 clones, approximately 81% of them seen only once.

This sequence joins TRBV10-2 and TRBJ1-3; no clear D gene. The specimen sequenced was peripheral blood. The sequence was obtained from a woman aged 45-59 years with COVID-19, enrolled during active disease. The CDR3 loop is CASRPVDSGNTIYF. Written as DNA, the CDR3 is TGCGCCAGCAGGCCGGTAGACTCTGGAAACACCATATATTTT.